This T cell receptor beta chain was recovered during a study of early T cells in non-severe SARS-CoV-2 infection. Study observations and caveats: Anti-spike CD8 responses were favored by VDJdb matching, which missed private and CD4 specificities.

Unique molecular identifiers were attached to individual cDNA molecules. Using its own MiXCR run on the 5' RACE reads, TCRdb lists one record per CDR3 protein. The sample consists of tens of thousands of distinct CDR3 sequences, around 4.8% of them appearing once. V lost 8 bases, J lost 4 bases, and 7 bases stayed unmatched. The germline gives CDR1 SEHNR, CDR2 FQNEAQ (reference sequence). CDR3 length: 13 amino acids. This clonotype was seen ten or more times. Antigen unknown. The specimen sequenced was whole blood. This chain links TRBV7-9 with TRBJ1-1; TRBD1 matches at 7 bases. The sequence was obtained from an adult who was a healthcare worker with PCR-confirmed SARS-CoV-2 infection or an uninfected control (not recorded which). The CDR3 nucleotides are TGTGCCAGCTGCCAGGGGGGGAGCACTGAAGCTTTCTTT. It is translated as CASCQGGSTEAFF.